The clone carrying this T cell receptor (beta chain) was recorded at least ten times. What it recognizes is unknown. The data originate from a study of CD8 T cells in ankylosing spondylitis. Study outcomes and limitations: A TCR beta motif of fewer than ten highly homologous variants appeared characteristic of ankylosing spondylitis blood.

TCRdb used MiXCR to reprocess the 5' RACE reads, holding one entry per CDR3 protein. The table lists fewer than 550,000 distinct CDR3 sequences, approximately 5.3% of them singletons. This TCR derives from a male donor with ankylosing spondylitis. Sequencing used blood, either unsorted or a sorted T cell fraction (not recorded which).

CDR3 coding DNA: TGTGCCAGCAGTCCCATACTAGCGGGAGTGGGAGATACGCAGTATTTT. Translating gives CASSPILAGVGDTQYF. V usage is TRBV27 and J usage is TRBJ2-3; TRBD2 matches at 11 bases. Trimming at V came to 5 bases and at J to 5 bases, leaving 9 bases not matched to a gene. The CDR3 consists of 16 residues. Germline V gene data show CDR1 as MNHEY and CDR2 as SMNVEV (reference sequence).